Each of the 19 T cell receptor beta chains below was sequenced from the same sample in a study of T cell repertoires in cytomegalovirus infection. TCRdb fed the reads into MiXCR, producing one record per CDR3 protein. The sample shows around 240,000 distinct CDR3 sequences, 22% of them seen only once. Sequenced material: CD8+ T cells from PBMCs. The receptors derive from a human donor in good health (CMV status not recorded). Some clones in this sample may be carry-over from other donors' samples.

This clonotype came up a few times. The chain joins TRBV5-6 to TRBJ1-2; D call uncertain. Germline V gene sequence: CDR1 SGHDT, CDR2 YYEEEE. V gave up 4 bases and J gave up 9 bases, with 16 bases separating them. The CDR3 runs 13 residues. CDR3 loop: CASSETLSSRYTF. The CDR3 bases are TGTGCCAGCAGCGAGACCCTGAGTTCGCGCTACACCTTC.

This clonotype was detected a few times. This chain uses TRBV7-6 with TRBJ2-3; no definite D call. The germline gives CDR1 SGHVS, CDR2 FNYEAQ. There are 13 residues in the CDR3. Trimming stripped 3 bases from V and 2 bases from J, with 6 bases between. The CDR3 spells CASSFTLTDTQYF. In nucleotides, the CDR3 is TGTGCCAGCAGCTTTACCCTCACAGATACGCAGTATTTT.

This clonotype was detected a few times. The V and J genes are TRBV25-1 and TRBJ1-4; possible D gene TRBD1, 5 bases. The CDR3 runs 16 residues. Per germline, CDR1 MGHDK and CDR2 SYGVNS. V lost 0 bases and J 5 bases, leaving 13 bases between the germline ends. This CDR3 is CASSEYEEGINEKLFF. In DNA form, the CDR3 reads TGTGCCAGCAGTGAATATGAAGAGGGGATCAATGAAAAACTGTTTTTT.

Ten or more counts support this clonotype. The chain carries TRBV7-8 and TRBJ2-3, with D perhaps being TRBD1 or TRBD2 (7 bases each). Trimming took 5 bases from V and 0 from J, leaving 21 bases between them. The germline V gene has CDR1 SGHVS and CDR2 FQNEAQ. CDR3 length equals 18 residues. CDR3 sequence (DNA): TGTGCCAGCAGCCCAGGGGGGGCCCTCGCAACTAGCACAGATACGCAGTATTTT. It codes for CASSPGGALATSTDTQYF.

The chain combines TRBV2 with TRBJ2-7; 9 nucleotides agree with TRBD2. Trimming took 5 bases from V and 4 from J; bases not matched to a gene: 6. Germline V gene lookup returns CDR1 SNHLY and CDR2 FYNNEI. The CDR3 sequence is 14 residues long. This chain's CDR3 is CASSTLTSGYEQYF. CDR3 nucleotides: TGTGCCAGCAGTACCCTGACTAGCGGTTACGAGCAGTACTTC.

This clonotype came up once. The CDR3 is CASSQDGPGLSYNEQFF. The CDR3 nucleotides are TGTGCCAGCAGCCAAGATGGACCGGGACTAAGTTACAATGAGCAGTTCTTC. The chain carries TRBV3-1 and TRBJ2-1, with 7 bases identical to TRBD2. The CDR3 length is 17 residues. Germline V gene sequence: CDR1 LGHDT, CDR2 YNNKEL (reference sequence). Unmatched junction bases numbered 9, after V lost 0 bases and J lost 4 bases.

The chain recombines TRBV27 with TRBJ1-2; tentatively, D is TRBD1 (5 bases). The CDR3 totals 16 residues. The germline V and J ends were trimmed by 0 bases and 5 bases, with 16 bases remaining between them. Germline CDR1 MNHEY, CDR2 SMNVEV (reference sequence). The CDR3 DNA is TGTGCCAGCAGTTTATCTGGGACGGCGGCGCATTATGGCTACACCTTC. Its protein product is CASSLSGTAAHYGYTF.

The V gene is TRBV6-1, the J gene TRBJ1-4; D unclear. Between the trimmed V and J ends, which lost 1 base and 8 bases, there was a span of 11 bases. Germline lookup yields CDR1 MNHNS and CDR2 SASEGT. The CDR3 is 14 residues long. Written as DNA, the CDR3 is TGTGCCAGCAGTGAAGGGAAGGGATGGGAAAAACTGTTTTTT. It is translated as CASSEGKGWEKLFF.

The chain is built from TRBV7-9 and TRBJ2-1; unclear D gene. V was clipped by 0 bases and J by 7 bases, with 7 bases between them. Germline-derived CDR1 and CDR2 are SEHNR and FQNEAQ (reference sequence). This CDR3 region has 13 residues. This chain's CDR3 is CASSLAVNNEQFF. Written as DNA, the CDR3 is TGTGCCAGCAGCTTAGCCGTTAATAATGAGCAGTTCTTC.

This clonotype was detected only a few times. The rearrangement joins TRBV7-9 to TRBJ1-1; 7 nucleotides match TRBD1. V trimming: 5 bases; J trimming: 5 bases; junction bases outside the gene matches: 11. Germline assignment: CDR1 SEHNR and CDR2 FQNEAQ (reference sequence). The CDR3 totals 15 residues. The CDR3 region is CASSAWQGGGTEAFF. CDR3 nucleotide sequence: TGTGCCAGCAGCGCGTGGCAGGGGGGGGGAACTGAAGCTTTCTTT.

J is TRBJ2-1 and V is TRBV18; D is undetermined. The germline V and J ends were trimmed by 1 base and 7 bases, with 8 bases remaining between them. There are 13 residues in the CDR3. The germline V gene has CDR1 KGHSH and CDR2 LQKENI. CDR3 sequence: CASSPHPGNEQFF. The CDR3 DNA is TGTGCCAGCTCACCACACCCTGGGAATGAGCAGTTCTTC.

This clonotype was observed a few times. V gene TRBV12-3 or TRBV12-4 combines with J gene TRBJ1-5; D perhaps matches TRBD1 (5 bases). The V end was cut by 3 bases, the J end by 6 bases, with 12 bases between. This CDR3 is 14 amino acids long. This CDR3 reads CASSFGGTSQPQHF. CDR3 nucleotides: TGTGCCAGCAGTTTTGGGGGGACGAGTCAGCCCCAGCATTTT.

The J gene is TRBJ2-7, the V gene TRBV28; TRBD1 matches at 7 bases. The trim removed 3 bases at V and 3 bases at J, leaving 14 bases unmatched. The CDR3 length is 17 residues. Per the germline V gene, CDR1 is MDHEN and CDR2 is SYDVKM. CDR3 nucleotides: TGTGCCAGCAGTTTCCCTCTAGCCGGGACAGAACGCTACGAGCAGTACTTC. This encodes CASSFPLAGTERYEQYF.

This clonotype was detected ten times or more. Germline and junction disagree at one end, which may indicate a read error. The V and J genes are TRBV7-8 and TRBJ1-5; D is uncertain. The germline V gene encodes CDR1 SGHVS and CDR2 FQNEAQ. This CDR3 has 10 amino acids. Here the CDR3 DNA reads TGCGCCGGAAAAGGTCAGCCCCAGCATTTT. It specifies CAGKGQPQHF.

This clonotype has ten or more counts. V usage is TRBV6-5 and J usage is TRBJ2-7; TRBD1 agrees at 10 bases. Trimming removed 2 bases from V and 4 bases from J; junction bases left unmatched: 2. Germline CDR1 and CDR2: MNHEY and SVGAGI. This CDR3 comprises 14 residues. Here the CDR3 reads CASSYDRGPYEQYF. In DNA form, the CDR3 reads TGTGCCAGCAGTTACGACAGGGGGCCGTACGAGCAGTACTTC.

This clonotype was seen a few times. The chain carries TRBV29-1 and TRBJ1-1; TRBD1 aligns across 11 bases. Per the germline V gene, CDR1 is SQVTM and CDR2 is ANQGSEA. J was trimmed by 1 base and V by 6 bases; bases with no gene match: 1. The length of the CDR3 is 13 residues. The CDR3 loop reads CSVGTGGNTEAFF. For the CDR3, the DNA is TGCAGCGTAGGGACAGGGGGGAACACTGAAGCTTTCTTT.

The chain recombines TRBV5-4 with TRBJ2-1; 7 bases map to TRBD1. Germline V gene sequence: CDR1 SGHNT, CDR2 YYREEE (reference sequence). The junction had 8 bases not matched to a gene; V was cut back by 4 bases and J by 1 base. The CDR3 has 16 amino acids. The CDR3 sequence is CASSSFTGVSYNEQFF. The CDR3 bases are TGTGCCAGCAGCAGCTTCACAGGGGTATCCTACAATGAGCAGTTCTTC. Looking up the rest from reference TRBV5-4 and TRBJ2-1 gives the full variable domain: ETGVTQSPTHLIKTRGQQVTLRCSSQSGHNTVSWYQQALGQGPQFIFQYYREEENGRGNFPPRFSGLQFPNYSSELNVNALELDDSALYLCASSSFTGVSYNEQFFGPGTRLTVL.

This clonotype was recorded at least ten times. The chain links TRBV7-9 to TRBJ1-3; 7 positions match TRBD1. J lost 2 bases, V lost 7 bases, and 5 bases had no gene match. Germline values: CDR1 SEHNR, CDR2 FQNEAQ (reference sequence). The CDR3 spans 14 residues. The CDR3 sequence is CASTLGTAGNTIYF. DNA of the CDR3: TGTGCCAGCACCTTGGGGACAGCTGGAAACACCATATATTTT. The full variable domain, with the rest looked up from reference TRBV7-9 and TRBJ1-3, is DTGVSQNPRHKITKRGQNVTFRCDPISEHNRLYWYRQTLGQGPEFLTYFQNEAQLEKSRLLSDRFSAERPKGSFSTLEIQRTEQGDSAMYLCASTLGTAGNTIYFGEGSWLTVV.

This clonotype was counted at least ten times. The chain joins TRBV7-8 to TRBJ2-1; 8 nucleotides line up with TRBD2. Germline V CDR1 and CDR2: SGHVS, FQNEAQ. V was clipped by 5 bases and J by 0 bases; unmatched bases: 18. This CDR3 is built from 20 residues. The CDR3 loop is CASSTPRGAGGLNSYNEQFF. DNA of the CDR3: TGTGCCAGCAGCACACCGCGTGGTGCGGGGGGCCTTAACTCCTACAATGAGCAGTTCTTC.